This T cell receptor (beta chain) was observed in a study of blood T cells in healthy people across ages. Findings and caveats of the study: Researchers said unsorted PBMCs prevented a conclusive naive versus antigen-experienced comparison. More naive CD4+ cells and higher diversity marked long-lived donors relative to aged donors.

For this clonotype: Its cognate antigen is unknown.

Isolation yielded PBMCs, at least 7 million per sample, in every case. A second PCR, run for about 6 to 12 cycles, used a sample-barcoded 5' primer plus a J-beta primer mix. Per sample, CDR3-containing paired-end reads numbered at least 3 million. TCRdb recomputed calls from the 5' RACE reads with MiXCR, one row per CDR3 protein. Among about 760,000 distinct CDR3 sequences listed, around 50% were seen once. This TCR derives from a man aged 40-55 years in good health. The sample taken for sequencing was blood.

CDR3 sequence (DNA): TGTGCCAGCAGCCCCCATGGGGTCCCCGGGGAGCTGTTTTTT. Translation gives CASSPHGVPGELFF. This chain joins TRBV3-1 and TRBJ2-2; no firm D call. With 4 bases removed from V and 6 bases from J, the gap between germline ends came to 12 bases. The CDR3 is made up of 14 amino acids. CDR1 LGHDT and CDR2 YNNKEL come from the germline V gene (reference sequence).